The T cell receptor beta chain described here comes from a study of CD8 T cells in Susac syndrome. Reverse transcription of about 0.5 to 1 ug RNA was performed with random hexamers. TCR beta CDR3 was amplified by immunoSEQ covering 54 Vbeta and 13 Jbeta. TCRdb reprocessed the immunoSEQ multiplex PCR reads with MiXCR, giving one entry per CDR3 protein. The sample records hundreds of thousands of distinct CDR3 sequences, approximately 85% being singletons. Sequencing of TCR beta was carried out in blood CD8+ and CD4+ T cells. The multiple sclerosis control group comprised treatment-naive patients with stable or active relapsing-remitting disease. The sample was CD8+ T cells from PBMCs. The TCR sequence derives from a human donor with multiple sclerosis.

CDR3 DNA: TGCGCCAGCAGTCAATCGACTAGACGGAACGAGCAGTACTTC. It specifies CASSQSTRRNEQYF. The chain recombines TRBV23-1 with TRBJ2-7; D is perhaps TRBD2 (6 bases). TRBV23-1 is sorted into the ORF group, with uncertain function. The V end lost 0 bases, the J end lost 5 bases, and 11 bases lay between the germline ends. The CDR3 length is 14 residues.